A selection of T cell receptor beta chains follows, all from one sample in a study of CD8 T cells in Susac syndrome. TCRdb recomputed calls from the immunoSEQ multiplex PCR reads with MiXCR, one row per CDR3 protein. The sample comprises approximately 160,000 distinct CDR3 sequences, 93% of which are singletons, and over 0.08% rests with the top ten. Source material: CD4+ T cells from PBMCs. These TCRs come from a human donor with multiple sclerosis. Both conserved end residues are part of each CDR3. The order of the fields is J gene, CDR3 length, D gene, V gene, CDR3 protein, CDR3 DNA. D genes are given only for firm matches.

J gene: TRBJ2-6
CDR3 length: 17
D gene: TRBD1
V gene: TRBV19
CDR3 protein: CASSIAGTVGGANVLTF
CDR3 DNA: TGTGCCAGTAGTATAGCCGGGACAGTCGGAGGGGCCAACGTCCTGACTTTC

J gene: TRBJ2-7
CDR3 length: 15
D gene: -
V gene: TRBV10-3
CDR3 protein: CAISEEAGKTYEQYF
CDR3 DNA: TGTGCCATCAGTGAGGAGGCAGGAAAAACCTACGAGCAGTACTTC

J gene: TRBJ1-1
CDR3 length: 12
D gene: -
V gene: TRBV29-1
CDR3 protein: CSGGIMDTEAFF
CDR3 DNA: TGCAGCGGGGGTATTATGGATACTGAAGCTTTCTTT

J gene: TRBJ1-2
CDR3 length: 15
D gene: -
V gene: TRBV2
CDR3 protein: CASTYQGRGQEGYTF
CDR3 DNA: TGTGCCAGCACCTACCAGGGCAGGGGCCAAGAAGGCTACACCTTC

J gene: TRBJ1-3
CDR3 length: 18
D gene: -
V gene: TRBV6-5
CDR3 protein: CASSYSRAGELGGNTIYF
CDR3 DNA: TGTGCCAGCAGTTACTCGAGGGCCGGGGAGCTCGGTGGAAACACCATATATTTT

J gene: TRBJ2-7
CDR3 length: 11
D gene: -
V gene: TRBV7-2
CDR3 protein: CASSLPLEQYF
CDR3 DNA: TGTGCCAGCAGCTTACCCCTCGAGCAGTACTTC

J gene: TRBJ1-3
CDR3 length: 11
D gene: -
V gene: TRBV19
CDR3 protein: CASSIEDTIYF
CDR3 DNA: TGTGCCAGTAGTATCGAGGACACCATATATTTT

J gene: TRBJ2-1
CDR3 length: 16
D gene: -
V gene: TRBV25-1
CDR3 protein: CASSDPTRGSYNEQFF
CDR3 DNA: TGTGCCAGCAGTGATCCCACTAGAGGATCCTACAATGAGCAGTTCTTC

J gene: TRBJ2-2
CDR3 length: 13
D gene: -
V gene: TRBV5-6
CDR3 protein: CASSLRGSGELFF
CDR3 DNA: TGTGCCAGCAGCTTACGGGGCTCCGGGGAGCTGTTTTTT

J gene: TRBJ1-1
CDR3 length: 17
D gene: -
V gene: TRBV20-1
CDR3 protein: CSAREGRRAYMNTEAFF
CDR3 DNA: TGCAGTGCTAGAGAGGGACGAAGGGCATACATGAACACTGAAGCTTTCTTT

J gene: TRBJ2-5
CDR3 length: 15
D gene: TRBD2
V gene: TRBV24-1
CDR3 protein: CATSGLAGGRETQYF
CDR3 DNA: TGTGCCACCAGTGGACTAGCGGGAGGGCGGGAGACCCAGTACTTC

J gene: TRBJ2-5
CDR3 length: 13
D gene: -
V gene: TRBV12-3/TRBV12-4
CDR3 protein: CASSAGGRETQYF
CDR3 DNA: TGTGCCAGCAGTGCCGGGGGCCGGGAGACCCAGTACTTC

J gene: TRBJ2-1
CDR3 length: 13
D gene: -
V gene: TRBV20-1
CDR3 protein: CSATTSMSYEQFF
CDR3 DNA: TGCAGTGCTACAACTAGCATGAGCTATGAGCAGTTCTTC

J gene: TRBJ2-3
CDR3 length: 12
D gene: -
V gene: TRBV20-1
CDR3 protein: CSARLRTDTQYF
CDR3 DNA: TGCAGTGCCAGACTACGCACAGATACGCAGTATTTT

J gene: TRBJ2-1
CDR3 length: 13
D gene: -
V gene: TRBV12-3/TRBV12-4
CDR3 protein: CASSLGLDDRGFF
CDR3 DNA: TGTGCCAGCAGTCTCGGGCTCGACGACCGCGGGTTCTTC